These 27 T cell receptor beta chains were sequenced from one sample in a study of blood T cell repertoires in COVID-19. Here immunoSEQ multiplex PCR was the method, and the copy in TCRdb shows in-frame clones only, minus some. The sample includes about 91,000 clones, roughly 85% of them seen just once. What was sequenced was peripheral blood. The receptors originated from a man between 70 and 80 years old with acute or convalescent COVID-19.

This clone was recorded a few times. The gene calls are TRBV28 and TRBJ1-6; TRBD1 agrees at 7 bases. Germline V gene data show CDR1 as MDHEN and CDR2 as SYDVKM. There are 14 residues in the CDR3. J lost 7 bases, V lost 5 bases, and 5 bases had no gene match. The CDR3 sequence is CASSRTGLNSPLHF. CDR3 nucleotides: TGTGCCAGCAGTAGGACAGGCTTAAATTCACCCCTCCACTTT.

In its sample, this clone was seen once. The genes are TRBV6-1 and TRBJ1-5, with D perhaps matching TRBD1 (5 bases). Germline V lookup: CDR1 MNHNS, CDR2 SASEGT. This CDR3 is 14 amino acids long. V was cut by 9 bases and J by 7 bases, with 19 bases left in between. CDR3 sequence: CASAGQQRPQPQHF. The CDR3 coding sequence is TGTGCCAGTGCGGGGCAGCAGAGACCCCAGCCCCAGCATTTT.

The V and J genes are TRBV5-5 and TRBJ1-6, with 8 bases lining up with TRBD1. The CDR3 runs to 14 residues. V shed 4 bases, J shed 13 bases, and the junction held 10 bases outside the gene matches. In germline, CDR1 is SGHKS, CDR2 YYEKEE (reference sequence). CDR3 region: CASSLGTGGNPLHF. CDR3 DNA sequence: TGTGCCAGCAGCCTGGGGACAGGCGGGAATCCCCTCCACTTT.

The V call is TRBV30, the J call TRBJ1-4; tentative D call: TRBD1 (6 bases). V lost 4 bases, J lost 6 bases, and 12 bases lay in between. The CDR3 contains 13 residues. From germline, CDR1 is GTSNPN and CDR2 SVGIG (reference sequence). In DNA form, the CDR3 reads TGTGCCTGGAAGGCAGGGGCGGATGAAAAACTGTTTTTT. Translated: CAWKAGADEKLFF.

V gene TRBV5-1 combines with J gene TRBJ2-1; 10 bases fit TRBD2. The germline V gene has CDR1 SGHRS and CDR2 YFSETQ. The CDR3 runs to 14 residues. V lost 4 bases to trimming and J lost 7 bases; unmatched junction nucleotides: 5. The CDR3: CASSPAGGLNEQFF. CDR3 sequence (DNA): TGCGCCAGCAGCCCAGCGGGGGGGTTGAATGAGCAGTTCTTC.

The chain uses TRBV9 and TRBJ2-1; 11 bases are a match to TRBD2. V was clipped by 0 bases and J by 12 bases; unmatched bases: 11. Germline-derived CDR1 and CDR2 are SGDLS and YYNGEE. CDR3 length: 16 residues. CDR3 sequence: CASSVELAGGLLGQFF. The CDR3 DNA reads as TGTGCCAGCAGCGTAGAGCTAGCGGGGGGCCTACTTGGGCAGTTCTTC.

This rearrangement joins TRBV10-2 to TRBJ2-7; TRBD1 matches 7 bases. Germline lookup yields CDR1 WSHSY and CDR2 SAAADI. This CDR3 region has 13 residues. Trimming at V came to 6 bases and at J to 6 bases, leaving 8 bases not matched to a gene. The CDR3 coding sequence is TGCGCCAGCAGATCCTTAGCAGGGGGCGAGCAGTACTTC. Amino acids: CASRSLAGGEQYF.

This clone was seen only a few times. The chain joins TRBV19 to TRBJ2-3; a weak D match, TRBD2 (6 bases). V was pared by 7 bases and J by 5 bases, with 13 bases between. The CDR3 loop spans 13 amino acids. Germline-derived CDR1 and CDR2 are LNHDA and SQIVND (reference sequence). For the CDR3, the DNA is TGTGCCAGTACGGCGGGGCAGGGAGATACGCAGTATTTT. Amino acid sequence: CASTAGQGDTQYF.

V usage is TRBV9 and J usage is TRBJ2-3, with 9 bases that match TRBD2. Germline V gene sequence: CDR1 SGDLS, CDR2 YYNGEE. J lost 5 bases, V lost 0 bases, and 10 bases had no gene match. The CDR3 spans 17 residues. CDR3 region: CASSVAPQRGVQDTQYF. The CDR3 coding sequence is TGTGCCAGCAGCGTAGCCCCGCAGCGGGGGGTCCAAGATACGCAGTATTTT.

The chain couples TRBV19 to TRBJ2-1; TRBD2 matches at 7 bases. J was trimmed by 10 bases and V by 5 bases; bases with no gene match: 14. CDR1 LNHDA and CDR2 SQIVND come from the germline V gene (reference sequence). CDR3 length equals 15 residues. CDR3 DNA: TGTGCCAGTAGTCGAGCCGGGACTATCCTCGAGGAGCAGTTCTTC. It yields the protein CASSRAGTILEEQFF. The variable domain in full, completed from reference TRBV19 and TRBJ2-1, reads DGGITQSPKYLFRKEGQNVTLSCEQNLNHDAMYWYRQDPGQGLRLIYYSQIVNDFQKGDIAEGYSVSREKKESFPLTVTSAQKNPTAFYLCASSRAGTILEEQFFGPGTRLTVL.

The genes are TRBV7-2 and TRBJ2-2, with unresolved D. Germline V CDR1 and CDR2: SGHTA, FQGNSA. Trimming stripped 8 bases from V and 2 bases from J, with 6 bases between. This CDR3 has 12 residues. This chain's CDR3 is CASPPNTGELFF. The CDR3 DNA is TGTGCCAGCCCCCCAAACACCGGGGAGCTGTTTTTT.

The genes are TRBV5-1 and TRBJ2-7; no definite D call. Germline V gene lookup returns CDR1 SGHRS and CDR2 YFSETQ. Trimming cost V 0 bases and J 5 bases, with 6 bases left between them. This CDR3 is built from 12 residues. The chain's CDR3 is CASSLVRDEQYF. The CDR3 DNA sequence: TGCGCCAGCAGCTTGGTTAGAGACGAGCAGTACTTC.

In its sample, this clone was seen once. This chain links TRBV6-1 with TRBJ2-5, with 15 positions matching TRBD2. V trimming: 4 bases; J trimming: 2 bases; junction bases outside the gene matches: 2. CDR1 is MNHNS and CDR2 is SASEGT in the germline V gene. The CDR3 has 16 amino acids. In nucleotides, the CDR3 is TGTGCCAGCAGTGTGGGACTAGCGGGGGGACAAGAGACCCAGTACTTC. Translating gives CASSVGLAGGQETQYF.

The V and J genes are TRBV2 and TRBJ1-1; D is unresolved. Trimming removed 3 bases from V and 1 base from J, with 3 bases in between. The CDR3 runs 12 residues. Germline CDR1 reads SNHLY; CDR2 reads FYNNEI. CDR3 loop: CASSDSNTEAFF. CDR3 in DNA: TGTGCCAGCAGTGACTCGAACACTGAAGCTTTCTTT.

CDR3 in amino acids: CASSESWGGVMEDYTF. CDR3 bases: TGTGCCAGCAGTGAATCATGGGGGGGAGTCATGGAGGACTACACCTTC. The chain carries TRBV25-1 and TRBJ1-2; tentatively, D is TRBD1 (5 bases). Trimming shortened V by 1 base and J by 10 bases, and 22 bases separated the two germline ends. The CDR3 is 16 residues long. The germline V gene has CDR1 MGHDK and CDR2 SYGVNS.

The chain carries TRBV5-6 and TRBJ1-6; D unclear. The CDR3 consists of 18 residues. The V and J ends lost 0 bases and 3 bases respectively, with 16 bases between them. Germline values: CDR1 SGHDT, CDR2 YYEEEE. In DNA form, the CDR3 reads TGTGCCAGCAGCTTGGGGGGAGGTAAATTCTTCTATAATTCACCCCTCCACTTT. This translates into CASSLGGGKFFYNSPLHF. Complete variable domain (other parts from reference TRBV5-6 and TRBJ1-6): DAGVTQSPTHLIKTRGQQVTLRCSPKSGHDTVSWYQQALGQGPQFIFQYYEEEERQRGNFPDRFSGHQFPNYSSELNVNALLLGDSALYLCASSLGGGKFFYNSPLHFGNGTRLTVT.

In its sample, this clone was seen a few times. The V gene is TRBV11-3, the J gene TRBJ2-2, with D unclear. The CDR3 consists of 14 residues. The V end was cut by 5 bases, the J end by 5 bases, with 12 bases between. CDR1 and CDR2 (germline): SGHNT, YENEEA. The CDR3 DNA follows: TGTGCCAGCAGCCCCAGGTCTTTGACCGGGGAGCTGTTTTTT. Encoded protein: CASSPRSLTGELFF.

This sequence joins TRBV28 and TRBJ2-7, with D perhaps TRBD1 (5 bases). Germline lookup yields CDR1 MDHEN and CDR2 SYDVKM. The germline V and J ends were trimmed by 5 bases and 5 bases, with 7 bases remaining between them. CDR3 size: 11 residues. In DNA, the CDR3 is TGTGCCAGCAGTGTCAGGGACGAGCAGTACTTC. It encodes CASSVRDEQYF.

The chain uses TRBV19 and TRBJ1-5; D might be TRBD1 (6 bases). The CDR3 is 14 residues long. The V end was cut by 8 bases, the J end by 1 base, with 12 bases between. Germline CDR1 and CDR2: LNHDA and SQIVND (reference sequence). CDR3 nucleotides: TGTGCCAGTTCCCAGGGGTCGAGCAATCAGCCCCAGCATTTT. It encodes CASSQGSSNQPQHF.

The rearrangement joins TRBV7-2 to TRBJ1-2; 7 nucleotides agree with TRBD1. V lost 11 bases and J lost 7; bases outside the gene matches: 13. In germline, CDR1 is SGHTA, CDR2 FQGNSA. The CDR3 has 13 amino acids. CDR3: CAGQAGRGSGYTF. Here the CDR3 DNA reads TGTGCCGGACAGGCCGGCAGGGGGTCTGGCTACACCTTC.

The J gene is TRBJ2-1, the V gene TRBV19, with TRBD2 matching over 16 bases. From germline, CDR1 is LNHDA and CDR2 SQIVND (reference sequence). There are 19 residues in the CDR3. After removal of 3 bases from V and 2 bases from J, the junction contained 7 bases not matched to a gene. This CDR3 reads CASSIPTGLAGGAYNEQFF. The CDR3 DNA follows: TGTGCCAGTAGTATCCCCACGGGACTAGCGGGGGGGGCCTACAATGAGCAGTTCTTC.

J is TRBJ2-5 and V is TRBV5-1; TRBD2 is a possible D gene (7 bases). The CDR3 totals 18 residues. Trimming left V 6 bases short and J 5 bases short, with 29 bases between. Germline CDR1 and CDR2: SGHRS and YFSETQ. The CDR3 reads CASKGEVIAGAHGETQYF. Written as DNA, the CDR3 is TGCGCCAGCAAGGGGGAAGTAATAGCGGGTGCTCACGGGGAGACCCAGTACTTC.

The CDR3 here is CASSLMTREKLFF. In DNA, the CDR3 is TGCGCCAGCAGCTTGATGACGCGGGAAAAACTGTTTTTT. The rearrangement joins TRBV5-1 to TRBJ1-4; D is ambiguous. Per germline, CDR1 SGHRS and CDR2 YFSETQ. The CDR3 length is 13 residues. Trimming took off 1 base at V and 8 bases at J, with 9 bases between the two ends. Full variable domain (missing parts from reference TRBV5-1 and TRBJ1-4): KAGVTQTPRYLIKTRGQQVTLSCSPISGHRSVSWYQQTPGQGLQFLFEYFSETQRNKGNFPGRFSGRQFSNSRSEMNVSTLELGDSALYLCASSLMTREKLFFGSGTQLSVL.

The rearrangement uses TRBV6-6 and TRBJ1-6; D might be TRBD1 (5 bases). Germline assignment: CDR1 MNHNY and CDR2 SVGAGI (reference sequence). Trimming shortened V by 11 bases and J by 6 bases, and 14 bases separated the two germline ends. CDR3 length equals 13 residues. In DNA, the CDR3 is TGTGCCGGCCGAGTAGGGGCTAATTCACCCCTCCACTTT. It encodes CAGRVGANSPLHF.

The V and J genes are TRBV2 and TRBJ2-7; possible D gene TRBD1, 5 bases. There are 13 residues in the CDR3. Trimming stripped 2 bases from V and 5 bases from J, with 10 bases between. The germline gives CDR1 SNHLY, CDR2 FYNNEI. The CDR3 spells CASSEQGFNEQYF. The DNA for the CDR3 is TGTGCCAGCAGTGAACAGGGCTTCAACGAGCAGTACTTC.

The chain joins TRBV5-5 to TRBJ2-3; D unresolved. CDR1 and CDR2 (germline): SGHKS, YYEKEE (reference sequence). V was cut by 4 bases and J by 0 bases, with 6 bases left in between. CDR3 size: 13 residues. CDR3 coding DNA: TGTGCCAGCAGCCCCGGGAGCACAGATACGCAGTATTTT. Amino acids: CASSPGSTDTQYF.

V usage is TRBV27 and J usage is TRBJ2-1; 9 bases are shared with TRBD2. Germline CDR1 reads MNHEY; CDR2 reads SMNVEV (reference sequence). This CDR3 has 13 residues. The V gene end was trimmed by 3 bases and the J gene end by 8 bases; junction bases not matched to a gene: 2. CDR3 nucleotides: TGTGCCAGCAGTTTGGCGGGAGGGGATGAGCAGTTCTTC. It yields the protein CASSLAGGDEQFF.